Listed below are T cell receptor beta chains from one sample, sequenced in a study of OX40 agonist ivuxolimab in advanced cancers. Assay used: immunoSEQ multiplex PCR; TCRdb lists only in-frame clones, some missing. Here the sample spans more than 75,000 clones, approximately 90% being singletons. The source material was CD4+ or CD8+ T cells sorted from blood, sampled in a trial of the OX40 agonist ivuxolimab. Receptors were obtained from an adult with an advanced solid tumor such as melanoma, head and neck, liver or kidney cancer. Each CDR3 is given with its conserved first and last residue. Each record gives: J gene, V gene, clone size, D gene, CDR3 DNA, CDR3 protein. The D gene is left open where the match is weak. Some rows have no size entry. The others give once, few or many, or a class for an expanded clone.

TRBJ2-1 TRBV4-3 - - TGCGCCAGCAGCCAAGCGGGACACTACAATGAGCAGTTCTTC CASSQAGHYNEQFF
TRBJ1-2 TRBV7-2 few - TGTGCCAGCAGCTCGACAGGAGGCTATGGCTACACCTTC CASSSTGGYGYTF
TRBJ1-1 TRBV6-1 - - TGTGCCAGCAGCCGGGGCACTGAAGCTTTCTTT CASSRGTEAFF
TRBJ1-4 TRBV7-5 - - TGTGTCAGAAGCTTTCACCGGGACAGGGGGCTCACTAATGAAAAACTGTTTTTT CVRSFHRDRGLTNEKLFF
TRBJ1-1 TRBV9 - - TGTGCCAGCAGCCCCCTGGTGAACACTGAAGCTTTCTTT CASSPLVNTEAFF
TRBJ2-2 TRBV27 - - TGTGCCAGCACCCTTTCCAGGGATGGAGTCGGGGAGCTGTTTTTT CASTLSRDGVGELFF
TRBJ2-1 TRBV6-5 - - TGTGCCAGCAGTGCGTGGGAAGAGCAGTTCTTC CASSAWEEQFF
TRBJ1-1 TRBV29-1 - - TGCAGCGTTGAGGGGCAGGGTTTTACTGAAGCTTTCTTT CSVEGQGFTEAFF
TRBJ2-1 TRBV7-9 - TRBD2 TGTGCCAGCAGCTTATTCCCAGCGGGGGGGCAATCCTACAATGAGCAGTTCTTC CASSLFPAGGQSYNEQFF
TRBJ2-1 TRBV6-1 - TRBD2 TGTGCCAGCAGTGAAGTTAGCGGGGGGGCTTACAATGAGCAGTTCTTC CASSEVSGGAYNEQFF
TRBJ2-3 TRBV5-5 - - TGTGCCAGCAGTGGGGCAGGGTCAGATACGCAGTATTTT CASSGAGSDTQYF
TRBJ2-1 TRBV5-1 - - TGCGCCAGCAGCTTGGGGGGGATCTGGAGCCGAGGGAATGAGCAGTTCTTC CASSLGGIWSRGNEQFF
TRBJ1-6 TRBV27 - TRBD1 TGTGCCAGCAGTCGGGACAGGGACGGGGCACCCCTCCACTTT CASSRDRDGAPLHF
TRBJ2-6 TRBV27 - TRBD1 TGTGCCAGCATGAGGTCGGGACAGGGGTTCTCTGGGGCCAACGTCCTGACTTTC CASMRSGQGFSGANVLTF
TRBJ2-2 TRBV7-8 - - TGTGCCAGCAGCTTAGGGCAGATGGGGATAGGCGGGGAGCTGTTTTTT CASSLGQMGIGGELFF
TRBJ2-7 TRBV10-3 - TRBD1 TGTGCCATCAGTGAGTTCTCCGGGACAGGGGGTTCCTACGAGCAGTACTTC CAISEFSGTGGSYEQYF
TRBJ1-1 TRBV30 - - TGTGCCTGGAACCAGGTGCTCATGAACACTGAAGCTTTCTTT CAWNQVLMNTEAFF
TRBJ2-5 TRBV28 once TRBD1 TGTGCCAGCAGTGTCGGGACAGGGGCGGGAGAGACCCAGTACTTC CASSVGTGAGETQYF
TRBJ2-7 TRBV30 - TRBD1 TGTGCCTGGGGCTTAACCGGGACAGGGGGCGAGCAGTACTTC CAWGLTGTGGEQYF
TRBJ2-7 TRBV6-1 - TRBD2 TGTGCCTCGAACGAACTAGCGGGAACCTACGAGCAGTACTTC CASNELAGTYEQYF
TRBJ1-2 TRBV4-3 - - TGCGCCAGCAGCCAAGGACGGACCACTTGGGGCTACACCTTC CASSQGRTTWGYTF
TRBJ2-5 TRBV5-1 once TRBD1 TGCGCCAGCAGCGAACCGACAGGGGGCCAAGAGACCCAGTACTTC CASSEPTGGQETQYF
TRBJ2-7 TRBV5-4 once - TGTGCCAGCAAAATCTACGAGCAGTACTTC CASKIYEQYF
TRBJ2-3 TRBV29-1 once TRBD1 TGCAGCGTCGTTACAGGGGTCCCCACAGATACGCAGTATTTT CSVVTGVPTDTQYF
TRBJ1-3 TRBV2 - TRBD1 TGTGCCAGCAGCCCGGGACAGTCTTATCCTGGAAACACCATATATTTT CASSPGQSYPGNTIYF
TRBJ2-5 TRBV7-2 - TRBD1 TGTGCCAGCAGCTCCAACAGGGGAGAGACCCAGTACTTC CASSSNRGETQYF
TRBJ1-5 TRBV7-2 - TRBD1 TGTGCCAGCAGCTTAGTCGGGACAGGTGATAGCAATCAGCCCCAGCATTTT CASSLVGTGDSNQPQHF
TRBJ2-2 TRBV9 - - TGTGCCAGCAGCCCGCGACACTCCGGCGGGGAGCTGTTTTTT CASSPRHSGGELFF
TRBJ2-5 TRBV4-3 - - TGCGCCAGCAGCCAAGGACTAGGGGGCCAAGAGACCCAGTACTTC CASSQGLGGQETQYF
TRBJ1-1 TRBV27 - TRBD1 TGTGCCAGCAGTTTAGGGACCGGGCAGGGGGCTACTGAAGCTTTCTTT CASSLGTGQGATEAFF
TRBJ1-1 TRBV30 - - TGTGCCTGGAGTGTACTGGCAGGGAACACTGAAGCTTTCTTT CAWSVLAGNTEAFF
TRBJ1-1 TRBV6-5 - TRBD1 TGTGCCAGCATGTCCGCTGGGACAGTTAACACTGAAGCTTTCTTT CASMSAGTVNTEAFF
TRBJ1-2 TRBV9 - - TGTGCCAGCAGCGTCGGAGGGAACCCCATCTATGGCTACACCTTC CASSVGGNPIYGYTF
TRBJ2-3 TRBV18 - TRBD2 TGTGCCAGCTCACCAAATAGCGGGGGGGCCGGGAATACGCAGTATTTT CASSPNSGGAGNTQYF
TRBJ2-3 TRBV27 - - TGTGCCAGCAGTTTAGGACGAGGCACAGATACGCAGTATTTT CASSLGRGTDTQYF
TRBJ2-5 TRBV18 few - TGTGCCAGCTCCCGACAGCAGGAGACCCAGTACTTC CASSRQQETQYF
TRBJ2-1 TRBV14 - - TGTGCCAGCAGCCAAGATCTGGGAAATGAGCAGTTCTTC CASSQDLGNEQFF
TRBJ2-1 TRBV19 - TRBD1 TGTGCCAGTAGTTCTCCCGGGACAGGGGCCTACAATGAGCAGTTCTTC CASSSPGTGAYNEQFF
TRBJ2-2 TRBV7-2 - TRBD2 TGTGCCAGCAGCTTGTCTAGCGGGAGTACCGGGGAGCTGTTTTTT CASSLSSGSTGELFF
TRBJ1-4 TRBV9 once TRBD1 TGTGCCAGCAGCCTAGGGGGCGCAACTAATGAAAAACTGTTTTTT CASSLGGATNEKLFF
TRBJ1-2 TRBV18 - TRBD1 TGTGCCAGCTCACCAGTCGGGCCCTACAGGGGCGATAACTATGGCTACACCTTC CASSPVGPYRGDNYGYTF
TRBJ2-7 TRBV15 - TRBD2 TGTGCCACCAGCAGAGAAGCGGGAGAGGCCTACGAGCAGTACTTC CATSREAGEAYEQYF
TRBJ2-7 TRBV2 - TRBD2 TGTGCCAGCAGTGCGGCGGGAGCAGGCGAGCAGTACTTC CASSAAGAGEQYF
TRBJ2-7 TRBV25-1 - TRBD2 TGTGCCAGCAGTTTGCCCGTAGCGGGAGCGACCGGCGAGCAGTACTTC CASSLPVAGATGEQYF
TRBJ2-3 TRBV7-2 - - TGTGCCAGCAGGTCTTTCAGGGCAGATACGCAGTATTTT CASRSFRADTQYF
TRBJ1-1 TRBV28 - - TGTGCCAGCAGCCCCAGGGCGCCCATGGTTGAAGCTTTCTTT CASSPRAPMVEAFF
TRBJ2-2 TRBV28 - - TGTGCCAGCAGTTTAAGTCCAGGGGTCCTCACCGGGGAGCTGTTTTTT CASSLSPGVLTGELFF
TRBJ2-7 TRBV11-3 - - TGTGCCAGCAGCTTAAGGGACAACTACGAGCAGTACTTC CASSLRDNYEQYF
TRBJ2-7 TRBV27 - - TGTGCCAGCAGTTTAGTCGAAAGGAAATCGAGTGGCGAGCAGTACTTC CASSLVERKSSGEQYF
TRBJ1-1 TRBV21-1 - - TGTGCCAGCAGGCTCGACAGGGTGGCTTTCTTT CASRLDRVAFF